A selection of T cell receptor beta chains follows, all from one sample in a study of PD-L1 blockade in urothelial cancer. This table comes from immunoSEQ multiplex PCR, and its TCRdb copy is limited to in-frame clones, with some not included. The sample records approximately 51,000 clones, around 87% being singletons. The starting material was PBMCs, obtained around atezolizumab (anti-PD-L1) treatment. All receptors come from a man between 60 and 75 years old with urothelial cancer. Both conserved end residues are part of each CDR3. The D gene is left open where the match is weak. Clone size is stated in some rows and not others, as once, few, many or a class when expanded.

J,D,size,V,CDR3,DNA
TRBJ2-7,NA,NA,TRBV18,CASSPAGADLEQYF,TGTGCCAGCTCACCGGCCGGCGCGGATCTCGAGCAGTACTTC
TRBJ2-1,NA,NA,TRBV29-1,CSVRTWGAYNEQFF,TGCAGCGTTAGGACGTGGGGGGCCTACAATGAGCAGTTCTTC
TRBJ2-3,TRBD1,NA,TRBV10-3,CAISQTGGAYTQYF,TGTGCCATCAGCCAGACAGGGGGCGCGTATACGCAGTATTTT
TRBJ2-4,NA,NA,TRBV6-1,CASSSSQYKNIQYF,TGTGCCAGCAGTTCGTCACAGTACAAAAACATTCAGTACTTC
TRBJ2-6,TRBD1,many,TRBV30,CAWRGQGSAGANVLTF,TGTGCCTGGAGGGGACAGGGGAGCGCTGGGGCCAACGTCCTGACTTTC
TRBJ1-2,TRBD1,once,TRBV5-1,CASSRVVTGDYGYTF,TGCGCCAGCAGCCGGGTGGTCACAGGGGACTATGGCTACACCTTC
TRBJ2-5,TRBD2,NA,TRBV5-5,CASSWGGPILYF,TGTGCCAGCAGCTGGGGGGGACCCATCCTGTACTTC
TRBJ2-3,NA,NA,TRBV19,CASTTDRLDTQYF,TGTGCCAGTACCACGGACAGATTGGATACGCAGTATTTT
TRBJ1-1,TRBD1,NA,TRBV7-3,CASSLTGQGITEAFF,TGTGCCAGCAGCTTAACCGGACAGGGCATCACTGAAGCTTTCTTT
TRBJ2-1,TRBD1,NA,TRBV7-3,CASSPYGDRLSYNEQFF,TGTGCCAGCAGCCCGTATGGGGACAGGCTCTCCTACAATGAGCAGTTCTTC
TRBJ2-7,NA,NA,TRBV14,CASSQGLGGAYEQYF,TGTGCCAGCAGCCAAGGGTTGGGCGGGGCCTACGAGCAGTACTTC
TRBJ2-7,NA,NA,TRBV19,CASTLILRVYEQYF,TGTGCCAGCACCCTCATATTGCGGGTCTACGAGCAGTACTTC
TRBJ2-3,NA,NA,TRBV7-3,CASSLAGTSTDTQYF,TGTGCCAGCAGCTTAGCAGGGACTAGCACAGATACGCAGTATTTT
TRBJ2-3,NA,NA,TRBV11-3,CASSLAGGGTQYF,TGTGCCAGCAGCTTAGCAGGGGGAGGTACGCAGTATTTT
TRBJ2-5,TRBD2,NA,TRBV4-1,CASSHILTAGEETQYF,TGCGCCAGCAGCCACATACTCACAGCGGGAGAAGAGACCCAGTACTTC
TRBJ1-6,NA,NA,TRBV18,CASSPQNNSPLHF,TGTGCCAGCTCACCGCAGAATAATTCACCCCTCCACTTT
TRBJ1-2,NA,NA,TRBV11-2,CASSLGGEGYTF,TGTGCCAGCAGCTTAGGGGGAGAGGGCTACACCTTC
TRBJ2-7,TRBD1,NA,TRBV18,CASSPDRGEQYF,TGTGCCAGCTCACCAGACAGGGGTGAGCAGTACTTC
TRBJ1-1,NA,NA,TRBV29-1,CSVEGALMNTEAFF,TGCAGCGTCGAAGGGGCGTTAATGAACACTGAAGCTTTCTTT
TRBJ2-1,NA,few,TRBV18,CASSSPGGNEQFF,TGTGCCAGCTCATCCCCAGGTGGCAATGAGCAGTTCTTC
TRBJ2-1,NA,NA,TRBV19,CASSPPGPGQGTTGRQFF,TGTGCCAGTAGTCCCCCGGGCCCGGGGCAGGGGACCACCGGTCGGCAGTTCTTC
TRBJ1-1,NA,NA,TRBV5-1,CASSSQANTEAFF,TGCGCCAGCAGCTCACAGGCCAACACTGAAGCTTTCTTT
TRBJ1-5,NA,once,TRBV30,CAWSAQILGAIQPQHF,TGTGCCTGGAGCGCCCAAATATTGGGGGCGATTCAGCCCCAGCATTTT
TRBJ2-7,NA,NA,TRBV16,CASSPPDRGYEQYF,TGTGCCAGCAGCCCCCCCGATAGGGGTTACGAGCAGTACTTC
TRBJ1-2,NA,few,TRBV10-3,CAISESNRRDYGYTF,TGTGCCATCAGTGAGTCGAATCGACGGGACTATGGCTACACCTTC
TRBJ1-5,TRBD1,NA,TRBV10-2,CASSVAGTDFASRHQPQHF,TGCGCCAGCAGCGTTGCCGGGACAGACTTCGCCTCGCGCCATCAGCCCCAGCATTTT
TRBJ2-2,NA,NA,TRBV7-2,CASSLWQGPRTGELFF,TGTGCCAGCAGTCTCTGGCAGGGCCCTCGCACCGGGGAGCTGTTTTTT
TRBJ2-1,TRBD1,NA,TRBV11-3,CASSFTYGTEYNEQFF,TGTGCCAGCAGCTTCACCTACGGGACAGAATACAATGAGCAGTTCTTC
TRBJ2-3,NA,NA,TRBV28,CASSPPGTDTQYF,TGTGCCAGCAGTCCCCCCGGCACAGATACGCAGTATTTT
TRBJ2-7,TRBD1,once,TRBV27,CASSYGQGSYEQYF,TGTGCCAGCAGTTATGGACAGGGGTCCTACGAGCAGTACTTC
TRBJ2-1,TRBD1,NA,TRBV4-1,CASSQLRTGGDEQFF,TGCGCCAGCAGCCAATTGCGGACAGGGGGCGATGAGCAGTTCTTC
TRBJ2-3,TRBD2,NA,TRBV13,CASSTVLAGESTDTQYF,TGTGCCAGCAGCACCGTACTAGCGGGAGAAAGCACAGATACGCAGTATTTT
TRBJ2-1,NA,NA,TRBV28,CASSFTIFEQFF,TGTGCCAGCAGTTTCACTATTTTTGAGCAGTTCTTC
TRBJ2-7,NA,NA,TRBV5-3,CARSLEGRDSKSEQYF,TGTGCCAGAAGCTTGGAGGGGCGGGACAGTAAATCCGAGCAGTACTTC
TRBJ2-2,TRBD1,NA,TRBV11-2,CASSTGTGETGELFF,TGTGCCAGCAGCACCGGGACAGGGGAGACCGGGGAGCTGTTTTTT